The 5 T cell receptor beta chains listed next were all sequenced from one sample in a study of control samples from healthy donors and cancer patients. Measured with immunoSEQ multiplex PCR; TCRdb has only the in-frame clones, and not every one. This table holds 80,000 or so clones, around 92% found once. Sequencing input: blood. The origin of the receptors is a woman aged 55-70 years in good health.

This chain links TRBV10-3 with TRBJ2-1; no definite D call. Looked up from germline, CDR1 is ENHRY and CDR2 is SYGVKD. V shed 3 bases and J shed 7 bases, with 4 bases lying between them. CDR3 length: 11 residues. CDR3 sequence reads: CAISDLNEQFF. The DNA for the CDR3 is TGTGCCATCAGTGATCTGAATGAGCAGTTCTTC.

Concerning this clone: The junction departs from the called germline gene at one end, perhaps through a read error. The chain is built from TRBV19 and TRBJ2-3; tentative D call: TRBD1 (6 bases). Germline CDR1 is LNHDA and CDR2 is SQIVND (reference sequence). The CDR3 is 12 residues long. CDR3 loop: CASRQGGRQATF. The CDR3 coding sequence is TGTGCCAGTAGACAAGGCGGCCGACAGGCCACTTTT.

CDR3 sequence: CASSLDRGGGNDQYF. The CDR3 DNA is TGTGCCAGCAGCTTAGACCGGGGAGGGGGCAATGACCAGTACTTC. This chain joins TRBV11-2 and TRBJ2-5, with D perhaps being TRBD1 or TRBD2 (7 bases each). V lost 0 bases to trimming and J lost 10 bases, with 18 bases between them. This CDR3 is built from 15 residues. Germline V gives CDR1 SGHAT, CDR2 FQNNGV.

CDR3 loop: CASSVDGQRGDTQYF. CDR3 in DNA: TGTGCCAGCAGCGTAGACGGCCAGCGGGGGGATACGCAGTATTTT. The chain employs TRBV9 and TRBJ2-3; 8 bases agree with TRBD2. CDR1 is SGDLS and CDR2 is YYNGEE in the germline V gene. J gave up 6 bases and V 0 bases, and 6 bases lay outside the gene matches. CDR3 length: 15 residues. The full variable domain, its missing parts supplied by reference TRBV9 and TRBJ2-3, is DSGVTQTPKHLITATGQRVTLRCSPRSGDLSVYWYQQSLDQGLQFLIQYYNGEERAKGNILERFSAQQFPDLHSELNLSSLELGDSALYFCASSVDGQRGDTQYFGPGTRLTVL.

The CDR3 DNA reads as TGCGCCAGCAGCTTGGCCGGGGGAGGCTCCTACGAGCAGTACTTC. It specifies CASSLAGGGSYEQYF. J is TRBJ2-7 and V is TRBV5-1; D perhaps matches TRBD2 (6 bases). This CDR3 is built from 15 residues. Germline V gene data show CDR1 as SGHRS and CDR2 as YFSETQ. Trimming cost V 0 bases and J 0 bases, with 10 bases left between them.